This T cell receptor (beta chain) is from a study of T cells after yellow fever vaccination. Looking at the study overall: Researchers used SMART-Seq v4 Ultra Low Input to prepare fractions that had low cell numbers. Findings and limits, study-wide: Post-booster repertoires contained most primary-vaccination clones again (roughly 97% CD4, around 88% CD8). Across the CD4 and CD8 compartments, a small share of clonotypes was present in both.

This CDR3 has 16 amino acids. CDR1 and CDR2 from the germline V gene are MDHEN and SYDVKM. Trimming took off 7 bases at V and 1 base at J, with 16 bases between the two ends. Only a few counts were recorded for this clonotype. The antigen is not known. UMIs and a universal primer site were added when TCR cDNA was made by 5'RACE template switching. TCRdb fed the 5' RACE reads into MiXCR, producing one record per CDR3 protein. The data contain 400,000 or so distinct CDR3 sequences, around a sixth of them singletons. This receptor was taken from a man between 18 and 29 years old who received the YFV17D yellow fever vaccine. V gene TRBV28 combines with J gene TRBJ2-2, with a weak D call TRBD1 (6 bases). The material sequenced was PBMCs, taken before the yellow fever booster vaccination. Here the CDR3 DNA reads TGTGCCAGCACCTCCCGTGACAGGATGAACACCGGGGAGCTGTTTTTT. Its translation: CASTSRDRMNTGELFF.